This passage covers 2 T cell receptor beta chains from one sample sequenced in a study of resident and recirculating memory T cells in vitiligo. Assay: immunoSEQ multiplex PCR; the TCRdb copy retains only in-frame clones and omits some. The table shows about 76,000 clones, with approximately 90% occurring only once. The sequenced material came from blood. These receptors all come from a male donor with vitiligo.

This clone was picked up one time. The chain has TRBV6-5 and TRBJ1-4; possible D gene TRBD1, 5 bases. Per germline, CDR1 MNHEY and CDR2 SVGAGI. Trimming left V 0 bases short and J 2 bases short, with 7 bases between. The CDR3 sequence is 15 residues long. The CDR3 DNA reads as TGTGCCAGCAGTTACTCGGGACTTACTAATGAAAAACTGTTTTTT. Protein sequence: CASSYSGLTNEKLFF.

The genes are TRBV9 and TRBJ2-7; 10 bases line up with TRBD1. The CDR3 length is 14 residues. Germline CDR1 reads SGDLS; CDR2 reads YYNGEE. The ends lost 2 bases at V and 3 bases at J; junction bases unmatched: 2. The CDR3 loop reads CASSVDRGLYEQYF. The DNA for the CDR3 is TGTGCCAGCAGCGTTGACAGGGGGCTCTACGAGCAGTACTTC.